This T cell receptor beta chain derives from a study of neoadjuvant anti-PD-1 for oral cavity cancer. Assay used: immunoSEQ multiplex PCR; TCRdb lists only in-frame clones, some missing. The sample includes 15,000 to 20,000 clones, approximately 65% of them seen just once. The patients had HPV-negative, locally advanced oral cavity squamous cell carcinoma. Germline V gene data show CDR1 as MNHEY and CDR2 as SVGAGI. This CDR3 spans 12 amino acids. Trimming left V 6 bases short and J 8 bases short, with 11 bases between. This sequence originates from a person aged 35-80 years with oral cavity squamous cell carcinoma. Sequences were derived from PBMCs, sampled before nivolumab (anti-PD-1) treatment. The chain has TRBV6-5 and TRBJ2-1; TRBD2 is a possible D gene (5 bases). CDR3 protein: CASSRTSYEQFF. The CDR3 region has the DNA TGTGCCAGCAGCCGAACTAGTTATGAGCAGTTCTTC.